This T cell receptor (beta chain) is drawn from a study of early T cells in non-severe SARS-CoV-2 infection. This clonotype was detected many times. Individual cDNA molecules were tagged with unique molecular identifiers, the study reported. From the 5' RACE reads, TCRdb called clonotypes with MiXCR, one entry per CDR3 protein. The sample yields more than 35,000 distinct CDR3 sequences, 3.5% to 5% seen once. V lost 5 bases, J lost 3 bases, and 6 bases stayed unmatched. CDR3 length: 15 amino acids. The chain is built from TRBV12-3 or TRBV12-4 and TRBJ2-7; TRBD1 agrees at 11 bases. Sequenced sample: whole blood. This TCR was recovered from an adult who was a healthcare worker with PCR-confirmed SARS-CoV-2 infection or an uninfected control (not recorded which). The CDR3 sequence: CASSPSGTGGYEQYF. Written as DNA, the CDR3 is TGTGCCAGCAGTCCCTCCGGGACAGGGGGCTACGAGCAGTACTTC.